Below are 10 T cell receptor beta chains sequenced from a single sample in a study of T-cell memory formation after mild COVID-19 (dated by TCRdb to the early 2020s). Libraries were prepared through 5' RACE. The sequencer listed for this sample is Illumina NovaSeq 6000. TCRdb ran its own pipeline on the public reads, namely fastp trimming at Q25 and MiXCR clone calling, and kept in-frame beta chains. Records with the same CDR3 protein are collapsed into one entry carrying the most frequent genes and DNA. Counted in this sample were some 88,000 distinct CDR3 sequences; 25% of them appeared once. In total, the top ten clones hold under 45% of the sample. Sequenced sample: PBMCs or a T cell subset sorted from them (not recorded which). The receptors here all came from a young man who had mild COVID-19 (a few samples of this study predate the infection). The sample titles of this study are shuffled in the database, so cell type and time point are left out; the donor was told from shared clones.

The chain uses TRBV7-9 and TRBJ1-4, with D maybe TRBD1 (5 bases). CDR3 length equals 15 residues. The V and J ends lost 3 bases and 6 bases respectively, with 14 bases between them. CDR1 is SEHNR and CDR2 is FQNEAQ in the germline V gene (reference sequence). The CDR3 nucleotides are TGTGCCAGCAGCTTCGGGAGGGGCGTCGATGAAAAACTGTTTTTT. It is translated as CASSFGRGVDEKLFF. Drawing the rest from reference TRBV7-9 and TRBJ1-4, the complete variable domain is DTGVSQNPRHKITKRGQNVTFRCDPISEHNRLYWYRQTLGQGPEFLTYFQNEAQLEKSRLLSDRFSAERPKGSFSTLEIQRTEQGDSAMYLCASSFGRGVDEKLFFGSGTQLSVL.

A few counts support this clonotype. The chain's CDR3 is CASSPQGGTQETQYF. The CDR3 DNA follows: TGTGCCAGCAGCCCCCAAGGGGGAACACAAGAGACCCAGTACTTC. This chain connects TRBV7-6 to TRBJ2-5; a weak D match, TRBD1 (6 bases). There are 15 residues in the CDR3. The V gene lost 5 bases and the J gene lost 2 bases, with 15 bases spanning the gap. CDR1 is SGHVS, CDR2 FNYEAQ, per germline.

The CDR3 region is CASSLGQGGRTEAFF. The CDR3, as DNA: TGCGCCAGCAGCTTGGGGCAGGGGGGGCGAACTGAAGCTTTCTTT. The chain is built from TRBV5-1 and TRBJ1-1; the match to TRBD1 covers 7 bases. The CDR3 length is 15 residues. The germline V gene has CDR1 SGHRS and CDR2 YFSETQ. The V gene end was trimmed by 0 bases and the J gene end by 5 bases; junction bases not matched to a gene: 7.

This clonotype has more than one count but fewer than ten. The chain links TRBV5-4 to TRBJ2-7, with D possibly TRBD2 on 6 matching bases. Trimming pared 4 bases from V and 7 bases from J, leaving 18 bases between. Germline V gene sequence: CDR1 SGHNT, CDR2 YYREEE (reference sequence). The CDR3 is 14 residues long. The CDR3 region has the DNA TGTGCCAGCAGCCGGAACGCGGGGCACGGGGAGCAGTACGTC. It codes for CASSRNAGHGEQYV.

The J gene is TRBJ1-2, the V gene TRBV11-2; a possible D gene is TRBD1 (6 bases). Trimming took off 5 bases at V and 6 bases at J, with 16 bases between the two ends. CDR3 length: 14 amino acids. Germline lookup yields CDR1 SGHAT and CDR2 FQNNGV. CDR3 coding DNA: TGTGCCAGCAGCGCACCGTCGGGGGCCGATGGCTACACCTTC. This encodes CASSAPSGADGYTF. The variable domain in full, with the rest retrieved from reference TRBV11-2 and TRBJ1-2, is EAGVAQSPRYKIIEKRQSVAFWCNPISGHATLYWYQQILGQGPKLLIQFQNNGVVDDSQLPKDRFSAERLKGVDSTLKIQPAKLEDSAVYLCASSAPSGADGYTFGSGTRLTVV.

This clonotype has a handful of counts. The V gene is TRBV5-1, the J gene TRBJ2-5, with 8 positions matching TRBD2. After removal of 0 bases from V and 1 base from J, the junction contained 2 bases not matched to a gene. The CDR3 sequence is 15 residues long. Germline V lookup: CDR1 SGHRS, CDR2 YFSETQ. The CDR3 nucleotides read TGCGCCAGCAGCTTGGGAGCGGGGGTCCAAGAGACCCAGTACTTC. Protein product: CASSLGAGVQETQYF.

The sample holds a few counts of this clonotype. CDR3 residues: CASSPSRAPYNEQFF. CDR3 nucleotides: TGTGCCAGCAGCCCCAGTCGGGCCCCCTACAATGAGCAGTTCTTC. This chain links TRBV7-9 with TRBJ2-1; D is unresolved. Trimming left V 5 bases short and J 2 bases short, with 13 bases between. This CDR3 spans 15 amino acids. Germline CDR1 and CDR2: SEHNR and FQNEAQ (reference sequence).

The chain recombines TRBV7-7 with TRBJ2-2; 11 bases are a match to TRBD2. Germline CDR1 and CDR2: SSHAT and FNYEAQ (reference sequence). CDR3 length equals 15 residues. V shed 4 bases and J 7 bases; nucleotides not matched to a gene: 5. The CDR3 spells CASSSGLAADGELFF. The CDR3 region has the DNA TGTGCCAGCAGCTCGGGACTAGCGGCTGACGGGGAGCTGTTTTTT.

The chain links TRBV4-1 to TRBJ2-3; a weak D match, TRBD1 (5 bases). Germline CDR1 MGHRA, CDR2 YSYEKL. V shed 5 bases and J shed 1 base, with 19 bases lying between them. The CDR3 has 17 amino acids. The CDR3: CASSIRSQGIGTDTQYF. The DNA for the CDR3 is TGCGCCAGCAGCATCAGAAGTCAGGGTATAGGCACAGATACGCAGTATTTT.

The chain joins TRBV5-4 to TRBJ2-3; D is unresolved. V lost 0 bases to trimming and J lost 3 bases, with 2 bases between them. Germline V gene sequence: CDR1 SGHNT, CDR2 YYREEE (reference sequence). This CDR3 has 12 amino acids. CDR3 sequence reads: CASSLETDTQYF. CDR3 in DNA: TGTGCCAGCAGCTTGGAGACAGATACGCAGTATTTT.